This T cell receptor (beta chain) was recovered during a study of long-term antiretroviral therapy in people with HIV. The libraries were made with immunoSEQ v3.0 at survey level. Measured with immunoSEQ multiplex PCR; TCRdb has only the in-frame clones, and not every one. The table shows 15,000 to 20,000 clones, with 91% occurring only once. The TCR was taken from a man in his sixties with HIV. The specimen comprised unsorted PBMCs, sampled 0.3 years after starting antiretroviral therapy.

CDR3 region: CASSESAGLSTDTQYF. The CDR3 coding sequence is TGCGCCAGCAGTGAGTCGGCGGGTTTGAGCACAGATACGCAGTATTTT. The chain couples TRBV10-1 to TRBJ2-3, with D tentatively TRBD2 (5 bases). The CDR3 runs to 16 residues. V dropped 0 bases and J dropped 0 bases, with 10 bases sitting between them. Germline CDR1 reads WNHNN; CDR2 reads SYGVQD (reference sequence).